This TCR beta chain was captured in a study of blood T cell repertoires in COVID-19. The germline gives CDR1 SGHVS, CDR2 FQNEAQ. The CDR3 has 14 amino acids. V lost 2 bases, J lost 7 bases, and 15 bases lay in between. There are a few counts of this clone. Method: immunoSEQ multiplex PCR; TCRdb's copy keeps in-frame clones and lacks some. The sample records over 300,000 clones, roughly 90% being singletons. J is TRBJ2-7 and V is TRBV7-8; D is perhaps TRBD2 (5 bases). This clonotype was sampled from a man aged 18 to 35 who had recovered from COVID-19. The sample was peripheral blood. The CDR3 DNA reads TGTGCCAGCAGCTTAATAACGGGGAACAAGGAGCAGTACTTC. As protein: CASSLITGNKEQYF.